This TCR beta chain originates from a study of low-dose radiotherapy and immunotherapy resistance in tumors. As for the study in general: Over 26 weeks, cohort 2 got 1 Gy every two weeks, reaching 13 Gy. The regimen for patients comprised intravenous nivolumab 240 mg every two weeks plus intravenous ipilimumab 1 mg/kg every six weeks.

At least ten counts were recorded for this clonotype. Germline CDR1 SGHRS, CDR2 YFSETQ. The CDR3 length is 15 residues. Trimming cost V 4 bases and J 3 bases, with 14 bases left between them. The time point here: before trial treatment. Donors were administered nivolumab, ipilimumab, aspirin and low-dose cyclophosphamide, together with low-dose radiotherapy. Both TCRalpha and TCRbeta chains were reverse transcribed with V-gene-specific primers. With a V-primer adapter and a constant-region primer, TCRs were amplified for around 20 PCR cycles. mRNA, once isolated, was amplified by in vitro transcription. TCRdb re-analysed the reads in MiXCR, keeping a single row per CDR3 protein. The sample contains around 83,000 distinct CDR3 sequences, approximately 20% of which appear only once.

Specimen: PBMCs, collected before treatment. The rearrangement joins TRBV5-1 to TRBJ1-5; D perhaps matches TRBD1 (5 bases). This receptor was taken from a male donor with prostate cancer. The CDR3 nucleotides are TGCGCCAGCAGCACCGCCGGACAAGACAATCAGCCCCAGCATTTT. Encoded protein: CASSTAGQDNQPQHF.